The 27 T cell receptor beta chains reported below all come from one sample, sequenced in a study of blood T cell repertoires in COVID-19. TCRdb keeps only in-frame clones here, not all; method: immunoSEQ multiplex PCR. The table includes about 250,000 clones, nearly 90% detected once. The material sequenced was peripheral blood. The receptors shown here come from a woman aged 40 to 55 who had recovered from COVID-19.

V usage is TRBV30 and J usage is TRBJ2-5; 8 positions match TRBD2. Trimming cost V 0 bases and J 1 base; bases outside gene matches: 10. Germline V gene lookup returns CDR1 GTSNPN and CDR2 SVGIG (reference sequence). CDR3 size: 17 residues. This chain's CDR3 is CAWSVDLAGVVQETQYF. Here the CDR3 DNA reads TGTGCCTGGAGTGTAGACCTAGCGGGTGTAGTCCAAGAGACCCAGTACTTC.

The rearrangement joins TRBV6-1 to TRBJ2-7; D might be TRBD1 (6 bases). CDR1 is MNHNS, CDR2 SASEGT, per germline. Trimming cost V 3 bases and J 4 bases, with 7 bases left between them. CDR3 length: 12 residues. This chain's CDR3 is CASSDRGYEQYF. For the CDR3, the DNA is TGTGCCAGCAGTGACAGGGGTTACGAGCAGTACTTC.

This clone appeared once. The chain is built from TRBV27 and TRBJ1-6; 8 positions match TRBD1. CDR1 MNHEY and CDR2 SMNVEV come from the germline V gene (reference sequence). With V trimmed by 5 bases and J by 7 bases, 7 bases remained unmatched. The CDR3 consists of 15 residues. The CDR3, as DNA: TGTGCCAGCAGTGCTGACAGGGGCAGGAATTCACCCCTCCACTTT. Translating gives CASSADRGRNSPLHF.

The chain has TRBV20-1 and TRBJ1-5; TRBD1 aligns across 8 bases. J gave up 11 bases and V 3 bases, and 21 bases lay outside the gene matches. Looked up from germline, CDR1 is DFQATT and CDR2 is SNEGSKA (reference sequence). The CDR3 extends over 17 amino acids. CDR3 protein: CSASGDGDRGWKRAQHF. CDR3 sequence (DNA): TGCAGTGCTAGTGGGGACGGAGACAGGGGATGGAAGAGGGCCCAGCATTTT.

This chain joins TRBV7-9 and TRBJ1-6; D unresolved. V lost 1 base to trimming and J lost 7 bases, with 8 bases between them. CDR1 SEHNR and CDR2 FQNEAQ come from the germline V gene (reference sequence). This CDR3 has 14 residues. CDR3 in amino acids: CASSLGAGNSPLHF. The CDR3 DNA reads TGTGCCAGCAGCTTAGGGGCCGGCAATTCACCCCTCCACTTT.

The chain uses TRBV2 and TRBJ2-1, with D perhaps TRBD2 (7 bases). The CDR3 has 16 amino acids. Germline lookup yields CDR1 SNHLY and CDR2 FYNNEI. Trimming left V 5 bases short and J 2 bases short, with 16 bases between. In DNA form, the CDR3 reads TGTGCCAGCAGTAACCGGGGCGGGGGCACCTACAATGAGCAGTTCTTC. It yields the protein CASSNRGGGTYNEQFF.

The chain couples TRBV4-3 to TRBJ1-6; D uncertain. The CDR3 loop spans 21 amino acids. V was pared by 0 bases and J by 0 bases, with 21 bases between. Germline V gene data show CDR1 as LGHNA and CDR2 as YSLEER. The CDR3 DNA reads TGCGCCAGCAGCCAAGAATATTTCACAGCCGAAACGAGCTCCTATAATTCACCCCTCCACTTT. It encodes CASSQEYFTAETSSYNSPLHF.

This chain connects TRBV19 to TRBJ1-2; 7 positions agree with TRBD1. The CDR3 has 13 residues. CDR1 and CDR2 (germline): LNHDA, SQIVND (reference sequence). J was trimmed by 7 bases and V by 4 bases; bases with no gene match: 6. The DNA for the CDR3 is TGTGCCAGTAGTAAGACAGGGACTTTTGGCTACACCTTC. Its protein product is CASSKTGTFGYTF.

There are a few counts of this clone. V is TRBV20-1 and J is TRBJ1-6; 7 bases are a match to TRBD1. The CDR3 is 14 amino acids. Trimming at V came to 3 bases and at J to 6 bases, leaving 5 bases not matched to a gene. Germline assignment: CDR1 DFQATT and CDR2 SNEGSKA (reference sequence). The CDR3 DNA reads TGCAGTGCTAGTATGGACAGGATTAATTCACCCCTCCACTTT. As protein: CSASMDRINSPLHF.

A note on this clone: At the DNA level, this CDR3 is encoded by other sequences in the same sample as well. The chain is built from TRBV12-5 and TRBJ2-7, with D tentatively TRBD1 (6 bases). Germline V gene data show CDR1 as LGHNT and CDR2 as FRNRAP. Trimming pared 1 base from V and 0 bases from J, leaving 10 bases between. The CDR3 loop spans 15 amino acids. The CDR3 loop is CASGLGNRDSYEQYF. The CDR3, as DNA: TGTGCTAGTGGTTTGGGCAACAGGGACTCCTACGAGCAGTACTTC.

This clone has a count of ten or more. This chain links TRBV6-4 with TRBJ2-7; 9 bases are a match to TRBD2. Germline V gene lookup returns CDR1 MRHNA and CDR2 SNTAGT. CDR3 size: 18 residues. Trimming at V came to 2 bases and at J to 6 bases, leaving 17 bases not matched to a gene. CDR3: CASSDDSAGGAGSCEQYF. The CDR3 DNA sequence: TGTGCCAGCAGTGACGATTCGGCGGGAGGGGCCGGATCATGCGAGCAGTACTTC.

This clone was seen a few times. Here the CDR3 DNA reads TGTGCCAGCAGCTTAGCCCTAAATGAGCAGTTCTTC. The encoded protein is CASSLALNEQFF. The rearrangement links TRBV7-9 to TRBJ2-1, with D unresolved. The CDR3 is made up of 12 amino acids. V lost 0 bases and J 7 bases, leaving 4 bases between the germline ends. Per germline, CDR1 SEHNR and CDR2 FQNEAQ (reference sequence).

This clone occurred a few times. V and J are TRBV7-3 and TRBJ2-2, with 9 bases identical to TRBD1. The junction had 6 bases not matched to a gene; V was cut back by 4 bases and J by 6 bases. This CDR3 region has 15 residues. Germline CDR1 is SGHTA and CDR2 is FQGTGA. The CDR3, as DNA: TGTGCCAGCAGCTCTATAGGACAGGGGCCCGGGGAGCTGTTTTTT. The encoded protein is CASSSIGQGPGELFF.

In this sample, this clone turned up once. The chain uses TRBV28 and TRBJ2-7; 13 bases align to TRBD2. J lost 2 bases, V lost 5 bases, and 0 bases had no gene match. The CDR3 runs 14 residues. CDR1 is MDHEN and CDR2 is SYDVKM in the germline V gene. The CDR3 loop is CASSTSGGAYEQYF. DNA of the CDR3: TGTGCCAGCAGTACTAGCGGGGGGGCCTACGAGCAGTACTTC.

For the CDR3, the DNA is TGTGCCAGCAGCTCATACGGGGTGGCTAGCGTGGTTCGGCAGTATTTT. Translated, it gives CASSSYGVASVVRQYF. The V gene is TRBV11-3, the J gene TRBJ2-3; possibly TRBD2 for D (6 bases). V lost 4 bases and J 11 bases, leaving 25 bases between the germline ends. The CDR3 runs to 16 residues. Germline assignment: CDR1 SGHNT and CDR2 YENEEA.

The chain links TRBV3-1 (or the pseudogene TRBV3-2) to TRBJ1-1; no firm D call. Between the trimmed V and J ends, which lost 7 bases and 1 base, there was a span of 7 bases. Germline CDR1 reads LGHDT; CDR2 reads YNNKEL (reference sequence). The CDR3 contains 12 residues. The CDR3 region has the DNA TGTGCCAGCACTCGAGCGAACACTGAAGCTTTCTTT. As protein: CASTRANTEAFF.

The V and J genes are TRBV25-1 and TRBJ2-3; a weak D match, TRBD1 (5 bases). V gave up 4 bases and J gave up 5 bases, with 10 bases separating them. The germline CDR1 and CDR2 sequences are MGHDK and SYGVNS. This CDR3 is 13 amino acids long. The CDR3 spells CASSAAQGDTQYF. In nucleotides, the CDR3 is TGTGCCAGCAGTGCCGCGCAGGGAGATACGCAGTATTTT.

V usage is TRBV18 and J usage is TRBJ2-2; the D gene is possibly TRBD2 (6 bases). This CDR3 has 15 amino acids. Germline CDR1 KGHSH, CDR2 LQKENI. The V gene lost 3 bases and the J gene lost 3 bases, with 11 bases spanning the gap. The CDR3 loop is CASSPPGLYTGELFF. CDR3 DNA sequence: TGTGCCAGCTCACCCCCGGGACTGTACACCGGGGAGCTGTTTTTT.

The rearrangement joins TRBV6-1 to TRBJ1-3, with 7 bases lining up with TRBD1. The trim removed 2 bases at V and 0 bases at J, leaving 7 bases unmatched. Germline values: CDR1 MNHNS, CDR2 SASEGT. The CDR3 is 17 residues long. This chain's CDR3 is CASSETLAGGSGNTIYF. CDR3 DNA: TGTGCCAGCAGTGAAACGTTGGCAGGGGGCTCTGGAAACACCATATATTTT.

In this sample, this clone turned up once. The chain is built from TRBV19 and TRBJ1-5; weak D call: TRBD1 (5 bases). The V gene's germline CDR1 is LNHDA and CDR2 SQIVND (reference sequence). CDR3 length: 15 residues. Trimming took off 1 base at V and 4 bases at J, with 11 bases between the two ends. CDR3 sequence: CASSIAGGGNQPQHF. The CDR3 nucleotides read TGTGCCAGTAGTATAGCCGGGGGGGGGAATCAGCCCCAGCATTTT.

This clone was observed a single time. The chain recombines TRBV27 with TRBJ1-1; 7 bases are shared with TRBD1. V lost 1 base to trimming and J lost 3 bases; unmatched junction nucleotides: 5. The CDR3 length is 15 residues. Germline values: CDR1 MNHEY, CDR2 SMNVEV (reference sequence). CDR3 region: CASSLYSGTDTEAFF. CDR3 DNA sequence: TGTGCCAGCAGTTTATATTCCGGGACAGACACTGAAGCTTTCTTT.

This chain links TRBV19 with TRBJ1-2; the D is unclear. Between the trimmed V and J ends, which lost 6 bases and 7 bases, there was a span of 9 bases. CDR1 and CDR2 from the germline V gene are LNHDA and SQIVND (reference sequence). The CDR3 consists of 11 residues. The CDR3 DNA sequence: TGTGCCAGTAGCCTCGGGGTTGGCTACACCTTC. Encoded protein: CASSLGVGYTF.

The V and J genes are TRBV7-2 and TRBJ2-6; 7 bases agree with TRBD2. The V segment lost 5 bases and the J segment 0 bases; nucleotides outside the gene matches: 1. This CDR3 comprises 15 residues. Germline V gene lookup returns CDR1 SGHTA and CDR2 FQGNSA. Here the CDR3 DNA reads TGTGCCAGCAGCCGCGGGGGCTCTGGGGCCAACGTCCTGACTTTC. This codes for CASSRGGSGANVLTF.

The V gene is TRBV10-3, the J gene TRBJ2-2, with 9 bases that match TRBD1. The CDR3 consists of 16 residues. V was clipped by 4 bases and J by 2 bases; unmatched bases: 5. The germline CDR1 and CDR2 sequences are ENHRY and SYGVKD. CDR3 protein: CAISGTGVENTGELFF. DNA for the CDR3: TGTGCCATCAGTGGGACAGGGGTTGAAAACACCGGGGAGCTGTTTTTT.

The chain uses TRBV19 and TRBJ1-5, with 7 nucleotides matching TRBD1. The CDR3 loop spans 13 amino acids. Germline V gene lookup returns CDR1 LNHDA and CDR2 SQIVND (reference sequence). The junction had 10 bases not matched to a gene; V was cut back by 10 bases and J by 7 bases. Here the CDR3 DNA reads TGTGCCACCGCGACAGGGACAAGACAGCCCCAGCATTTT. It translates to CATATGTRQPQHF.

This sequence joins TRBV7-9 and TRBJ2-1; D might be TRBD2 (5 bases). This CDR3 is built from 15 residues. Trimming cost V 3 bases and J 0 bases, with 9 bases left between them. Germline V CDR1 and CDR2: SEHNR, FQNEAQ (reference sequence). This CDR3 reads CASSLEVSSYNEQFF. In DNA form, the CDR3 reads TGTGCCAGCAGCTTGGAGGTGAGCTCCTACAATGAGCAGTTCTTC. Using reference TRBV7-9 and TRBJ2-1 for the parts outside the CDR3, the full variable domain is DTGVSQNPRHKITKRGQNVTFRCDPISEHNRLYWYRQTLGQGPEFLTYFQNEAQLEKSRLLSDRFSAERPKGSFSTLEIQRTEQGDSAMYLCASSLEVSSYNEQFFGPGTRLTVL.

This chain joins TRBV6-5 and TRBJ1-3; possible D gene TRBD1, 5 bases. The ends were cut back, 2 bases at V and 2 bases at J, with 13 bases in the middle. This CDR3 region has 16 residues. Germline CDR1 MNHEY, CDR2 SVGAGI. The CDR3 protein is CASSYAGGGAGNTIYF. In DNA, the CDR3 is TGTGCCAGCAGTTACGCCGGGGGAGGAGCTGGAAACACCATATATTTT.